Included here is one TCR beta chain sequence, with context. Germline trimming cut 6 bases from V and 4 bases from J; bases unmatched to any gene: 5. The CDR3 loop spans 13 amino acids. This sample was taken from a study of blood T cell repertoires in COVID-19. The overall study: Researchers got acute and convalescent COVID-19 samples from the United States, Italy and Spain. Sample material is recorded as cDNA or gDNA derived from T cells, B-cell-depleted T cells, or PBMCs.

Sequencing was performed with immunoSEQ multiplex PCR; in TCRdb, only in-frame clones are kept and a portion is missing. This table holds about 330,000 clones, 75% to 85% found once. This TCR came from a human donor in a cohort sampled during active COVID-19. The genes are TRBV12-3 or TRBV12-4 and TRBJ2-7; 8 positions agree with TRBD1. Sequences were obtained from peripheral blood. The CDR3 loop reads CASSPQGAYEQYF. CDR3 nucleotides: TGTGCCAGCAGCCCCCAGGGGGCATACGAGCAGTACTTC.